Below, one T cell receptor (beta chain) is given with its context. Its antigen is unidentified. The listed genes are named as in mouse. The read halts 1 residue ahead of the CDR3 end, with the missing end drawn from the germline J gene. The table came from immunoSEQ multiplex PCR; TCRdb's copy has only in-frame clones and leaves some out. Of some 6,000 clones listed, approximately 43% are singletons. Time point reported: mouse harvest day 7 after allogeneic transplant. The graft held 10^6 splenic CD5+ T cells and 10^7 T-cell-depleted bone marrow cells. This mouse GVHD model was MHC-mismatched B6 to BALB/c, profiled day 7 or 14. The sample originates from a study of tissue T cells after allogeneic stem cell transplantation. General study results and limits: Tissue-detected TCR repertoire was only partly captured by blood and spleen T cells.

V gave up 0 bases and J gave up 0 bases; unmatched junction bases: 6. Per germline, CDR1 KGHPV and CDR2 FQNQEV (reference sequence). This CDR3 has 17 residues. Specimen: skin. The chain joins TRBV26 to TRBJ2-4; TRBD2 matches at 7 bases. The clonotype comes from a female BALB/c mouse given C57BL/6 T cells with graft-versus-host disease after an allogeneic hematopoietic cell transplant. CDR3 sequence: CASSLSRAGGSQNTLYF. CDR3 DNA (partial): TGTGCCAGCAGTCTGTCGAGGGCTGGGGGTAGTCAAAACACCTTGTAC.